A selection of T cell receptor beta chains follows, all from one sample in a study of shared clonotypes between healthy human individuals. The table came from immunoSEQ multiplex PCR; TCRdb's copy has only in-frame clones and leaves some out. Among about 2.3 million clones listed, around 90% were seen once. Sequenced input: naive CD4+ T cells from PBMCs. These TCRs come from a man younger than 30 in good health. Some clones in this sample may be carry-over from other donors' samples. CDR3s include the opening cysteine and the closing phenylalanine or tryptophan. Fields, in order: J gene, CDR3 length, clone size, D gene, V gene, CDR3 protein, CDR3 DNA. A D gene is named only where the DNA matches it firmly. A row's size may be missing; if present it is once, few, many or a size class.

>TRBJ2-2|16|.|.|TRBV5-3
CARSIEYYQGSGELFF
TGTGCCAGAAGCATTGAATATTATCAGGGGAGCGGGGAGCTGTTTTTT
>TRBJ2-3|14|.|.|TRBV11-1
CASSLVSSLDTQYF
TGTGCCAGCAGCTTAGTTTCTAGCTTGGATACGCAGTATTTT
>TRBJ2-5|15|.|TRBD2|TRBV7-9
CASRGLAGDLETQYF
TGTGCCAGCAGGGGACTAGCGGGAGATCTCGAGACCCAGTACTTC
>TRBJ1-5|14|.|.|TRBV5-5
CASSLVAANQPQHF
TGTGCCAGCAGCTTGGTGGCAGCAAATCAGCCCCAGCATTTT
>TRBJ1-3|16|.|.|TRBV5-1
CASSSTAGSSGNTIYF
TGCGCCAGCAGCTCGACCGCGGGGAGCTCTGGAAACACCATATATTTT
>TRBJ2-7|14|once|TRBD2|TRBV5-1
CASSVAGGGHEQYF
TGCGCCAGCAGCGTAGCGGGAGGTGGCCACGAGCAGTACTTC
>TRBJ2-2|15|.|TRBD1|TRBV19
CASTPGQTNTGELFF
TGTGCCAGTACCCCGGGACAGACGAACACCGGGGAGCTGTTTTTT
>TRBJ2-7|16|once|TRBD1|TRBV19
CASSYGPTGGPYEQYF
TGTGCCAGTAGCTATGGACCGACAGGGGGCCCCTACGAGCAGTACTTC
>TRBJ2-1|10|.|.|TRBV28
CASSQDEQFF
TGTGCCAGCAGTCAGGATGAGCAGTTCTTC
>TRBJ2-2|16|.|TRBD1|TRBV7-9
CASSRKWDREAGELFF
TGTGCCAGCAGCCGAAAATGGGACAGGGAAGCCGGGGAGCTGTTTTTT
>TRBJ2-5|12|.|.|TRBV10-2
CASSSNQETQYF
TGCGCCAGCAGCTCCAACCAAGAGACCCAGTACTTC
>TRBJ2-3|13|.|.|TRBV7-2
CASSPPSSYTRYF
TGTGCCAGCAGCCCCCCTAGCAGCTATACGCGGTATTTT
>TRBJ2-1|16|.|TRBD2|TRBV9
CASSDRTSEGGNEQFF
TGTGCCAGCTCCGACCGGACTAGCGAGGGAGGCAATGAGCAGTTCTTC
>TRBJ2-5|13|.|TRBD1|TRBV7-9
CASSLGQWETQYF
TGTGCCAGCAGCTTGGGACAGTGGGAGACCCAGTACTTC
>TRBJ2-2|16|.|.|TRBV4-1
CASSQTQGFNTGELFF
TGCGCCAGCAGCCAAACCCAGGGGTTTAACACCGGGGAGCTGTTTTTT
>TRBJ1-3|15|.|.|TRBV9
CASSVLGASGNTIYF
TGTGCCAGCAGCGTTTTAGGGGCCTCTGGAAACACCATATATTTT